This section outlines one T cell receptor (beta chain) sequence together with its context. What it binds is unknown. The PCR was carried out with 60 Vbeta primers and 13 Jbeta primers. Original data processing: Later analysis identified some 80 million unique TCR beta chains, approximately 10 million shared. Data came from immunoSEQ multiplex PCR; TCRdb stores just in-frame clones and leaves some out. The V and J calls and clone size come from that table; D and trimming were worked out from the DNA. The profile shows nearly 200,000 clones, approximately 78% of them singletons. The germline CDR1 and CDR2 sequences are LGHNA and YSLEER. The trim removed 2 bases at V and 5 bases at J, leaving 5 bases unmatched. The CDR3 consists of 14 residues. The data were taken from a study of cytomegalovirus exposure and HLA in healthy donors. Study-wide background: Counted in an early data release were 75 million to 85 million unique TCRs from HLA-typed donors. Points from the study as a whole: The authors later found most CMV-associated TCR beta chains appeared HLA-restricted. Follow-up analysis later connected one missense variant in DCLRE1C with trimming of TCR beta V- and J-genes.

The source is a woman in her 50s in good health and CMV-seropositive. What was sequenced was PBMCs. The chain joins TRBV4-3 to TRBJ1-2; TRBD1 matches 7 bases. The CDR3 DNA is TGCGCCAGCAGCCAATCGGACAGGAGATATGGCTACACCTTC. This codes for CASSQSDRRYGYTF.